The rows below give T cell receptor beta chains drawn from one sample of a study of T cell repertoires in cytomegalovirus infection. No antigen has been identified for these receptors. TCRdb re-called the reads with MiXCR, one entry per CDR3 protein. In the table there are fewer than 850,000 distinct CDR3 sequences, about 28% of which are singletons. The starting material was cultured CD8+ T cells from PBMCs, obtained from culture after CMV antigen stimulation. These receptors originate from a human donor in good health (CMV status not recorded). Some clones in this sample may be carry-over from other donors' samples. Each CDR3 is given with its conserved first and last residue. A D gene is named only where the DNA matches it firmly. Some rows have no size entry. The others give once, few or many, or a class for an expanded clone.

clone_size j_call d_call v_call cdr3_aa cdr3_nt
NA TRBJ2-1 NA TRBV19 CASTPSGNEQFF TGTGCCAGTACCCCCTCAGGCAATGAGCAGTTCTTC
few TRBJ2-5 TRBD1 TRBV7-9 CASSPRTGKGETQYF TGTGCCAGCAGCCCCCGGACAGGAAAGGGGGAGACCCAGTACTTC
many TRBJ2-2 TRBD1 TRBV25-1 CASTGQENTGELFF TGTGCCAGCACGGGACAGGAAAACACCGGGGAGCTGTTTTTT
NA TRBJ2-5 TRBD1 TRBV12-3/TRBV12-4 CASSLQGARKTQYF TGTGCCAGCAGCCTTCAGGGGGCGCGAAAGACCCAGTACTTC
NA TRBJ1-1 NA TRBV10-2 CASRGTYKGAQNTEAFF TGCGCCAGCAGGGGGACCTATAAGGGTGCTCAGAACACTGAAGCTTTCTTT
NA TRBJ2-1 TRBD1 TRBV28 CASGTGELVPINEQFF TGTGCCAGTGGGACAGGGGAACTCGTCCCCATCAATGAGCAGTTCTTC
many TRBJ2-1 TRBD2 TRBV7-6 CASSLAGLAGGPYNEQFF TGTGCCAGCAGCTTAGCGGGGCTAGCGGGGGGACCTTACAATGAGCAGTTCTTC
many TRBJ2-2 TRBD1 TRBV7-6 CARGLRDRGSTGELFF TGTGCCAGGGGACTAAGGGACAGGGGGAGCACCGGGGAGCTGTTTTTT
many TRBJ1-1 NA TRBV12-3/TRBV12-4 CATQGLVNTEAFF TGTGCCACCCAGGGACTTGTGAACACTGAAGCTTTCTTT
few TRBJ2-6 NA TRBV7-9 CASSLVGQGAGANVLTF TGTGCCAGCAGCTTAGTCGGTCAGGGTGCCGGGGCCAACGTCCTGACTTTC
NA TRBJ2-1 NA TRBV10-3 CASIGEAEQFF TGTGCCTCGATCGGGGAGGCTGAGCAGTTCTTC
NA TRBJ2-7 NA TRBV3-1 CASSQEGIASYEQYF TGTGCCAGCAGCCAAGAGGGGATAGCCTCCTACGAGCAGTACTTC
NA TRBJ2-3 NA TRBV7-6 CASSSLHSTDTQYF TGTGCCAGCAGCTCACTCCATAGCACAGATACGCAGTATTTT
once TRBJ2-1 TRBD2 TRBV5-4 CASSFPSSGGLSYNEQFF TGTGCCAGCAGTTTCCCCTCTAGCGGGGGCCTCTCCTACAATGAGCAGTTCTTC
NA TRBJ2-6 NA TRBV6-5 CASGDGGANVLTF TGTGCCAGCGGGGATGGAGGGGCCAACGTCCTGACTTTC
NA TRBJ1-2 NA TRBV28 CASSSIKDGQHYGYTF TGTGCCAGCAGTTCGATTAAGGACGGACAGCACTATGGCTACACCTTC
NA TRBJ1-5 NA TRBV6-6 CASSNGRTRPQHF TGTGCCAGCAGTAACGGACGAACACGTCCCCAGCATTTT
few TRBJ1-1 NA TRBV6-5 CASSYGGLMEAFF TGTGCCAGCAGTTACGGGGGGCTTATGGAAGCTTTCTTT
many TRBJ2-2 TRBD1 TRBV7-8 CASSKGAGNTGELFF TGTGCCAGCAGCAAGGGGGCAGGGAACACCGGGGAGCTGTTTTTT
few TRBJ2-1 NA TRBV7-2 CASSRGLLGYNEQFF TGTGCCAGCAGCCGGGGACTTTTGGGATACAATGAGCAGTTCTTC
few TRBJ2-1 NA TRBV28 CASSLRNGGTGQFF TGTGCCAGCAGTTTAAGGAACGGAGGGACTGGGCAGTTCTTC
NA TRBJ2-3 NA TRBV27 CASSFRGRSSTDTQYF TGTGCCAGCAGTTTCCGGGGGAGGAGTAGCACAGATACGCAGTATTTT
NA TRBJ1-5 NA TRBV6-2/TRBV6-3 CASSYGFNQPQHF TGTGCCAGCAGTTACGGTTTCAATCAGCCCCAGCATTTT
NA TRBJ1-2 TRBD1 TRBV7-7 CASSLESCCGDRGIRGYTF TGTGCTAGCAGCTTAGAATCCTGTTGCGGTGACAGGGGGATTCGTGGCTACACCTTC
once TRBJ1-2 NA TRBV5-5 CASSFEDYGYTF TGTGCCAGCAGCTTCGAGGACTATGGCTACACCTTC
NA TRBJ2-7 NA TRBV12-3/TRBV12-4 CASSLRTAPSSYEQYF TGTGCCAGCAGTCTCCGGACAGCTCCAAGCTCCTACGAGCAGTACTTC
NA TRBJ2-3 TRBD2 TRBV19 CATARLAGPDTQYF TGTGCCACGGCCCGACTAGCAGGGCCAGATACGCAGTATTTT